The 26 T cell receptor beta chains below all came from one sample that was sequenced in a study of tumor-infiltrating lymphocytes in primary liver carcinoma. cDNA specific to TCR beta was made from 500 to 650 ng of total RNA, with a constant-region primer employed for priming. What produced the TCR beta libraries was three nested multiplex PCR rounds using slightly modified ARM-PCR. Each of the first two PCR rounds ran approximately 11 cycles with TRBV1-TRBV30 forward and C-beta reverse primers. TCRdb passed the multiplex PCR reads through MiXCR, listing each CDR3 protein once. The sample holds 50,000 or so distinct CDR3 sequences, around 77% seen once. RNA and DNA were co-extracted from around 18-30 mg of unsorted bulk tissue. The sample comprised liver tumor tissue from sampling region 5. Subset defined: tumor region T5, tumor centre. These receptors all stem from a man aged 40-55 years with primary liver carcinoma and hepatitis B virus infection.

This clonotype showed up many times. Compared with germline, one end of the junction differs, possibly owing to a read error. The rearrangement joins TRBV4-2 to TRBJ1-1; a weak D match, TRBD1 (6 bases). Germline loops: CDR1 LGHNA, CDR2 YNFKEQ. The CDR3 extends over 17 amino acids. The CDR3 DNA reads TGTGCCAGCAGCCAAGAGGCCGTCGGGGGCTGGTCGCTTCCTCCAGTCTTT. Translation: CASSQEAVGGWSLPPVF.

The CDR3 DNA reads TGCAGCGTTCTATGGGGCGCCACTGAAGCTTTCTTT. It translates to CSVLWGATEAFF. The chain couples TRBV29-1 to TRBJ1-1; possible D gene TRBD1, 5 bases. Trimming shortened V by 5 bases and J by 4 bases, and 11 bases separated the two germline ends. The CDR3 runs to 12 residues. CDR1 is SQVTM and CDR2 is ANQGSEA in the germline V gene.

A remark on this clonotype: The junction shows a germline mismatch at one end, possibly a read error. The chain recombines TRBV5-4 with TRBJ2-2; tentatively, D is TRBD2 (6 bases). CDR1 and CDR2 (germline): SGHNT, YYREEE (reference sequence). This CDR3 is built from 16 residues. DNA for the CDR3: TGTGCCTGCAGCGTGGCCCAGTGGGGAGGCACCGGGGAGCTGTTTTTT. The encoded protein is CACSVAQWGGTGELFF.

To note about this clonotype: Compared with germline, one end of the junction differs, possibly owing to a read error. This chain uses TRBV29-1 with TRBJ2-3; 7 bases line up with TRBD1. This CDR3 contains 12 residues. In germline, CDR1 is SQVTM, CDR2 ANQGSEA. CDR3 in DNA: TGCAGCGCTGATGCCAAGGGGGCTACGCAGTTTTTT. Amino acids: CSADAKGATQFF.

In regard to this clonotype: Given a much more abundant clone one base away, this may be a read error. Because it lacks the conserved phenylalanine or tryptophan at the end, this CDR3 is likely a read error. This chain joins TRBV15 and TRBJ2-3; D might be TRBD1 (5 bases). Looked up from germline, CDR1 is LNHNV and CDR2 is YYDKDF (reference sequence). Trimming pared 5 bases from V and 4 bases from J, leaving 13 bases between. CDR3 length equals 14 residues. CDR3 protein: CATSQTAYADTQYL. The CDR3 DNA is TGTGCCACCAGCCAGACAGCTTATGCAGATACGCAGTATTTG.

Turning to this clonotype: A read error is likely, as this CDR3 ends without the conserved phenylalanine or tryptophan. CDR3 DNA sequence: TGTGCCATCAGCGGGCGGGGAAATGCCGGGGAGCTGTTTCTT. It yields the protein CAISGRGNAGELFL. This chain joins TRBV4-1 and TRBJ2-2; possible D gene TRBD2, 6 bases. Germline assignment: CDR1 MGHRA and CDR2 YSYEKL. The CDR3 has 14 residues.

On this clonotype: Germline and junction disagree at one end, which may indicate a read error. The J gene is TRBJ2-1, the V gene TRBV5-4; the match to TRBD2 covers 13 bases. Germline CDR1 and CDR2: SGHNT and YYREEE (reference sequence). This CDR3 has 17 amino acids. CDR3 region: CASSLATSGRHYNEQFF. The CDR3 nucleotides are TGCGCCAGCAGCCTCGCGACTAGCGGGAGGCACTACAATGAGCAGTTCTTC.

Of note for this clonotype: The junction does not match germline at one end; this may be a read error. V and J are TRBV7-8 and TRBJ2-2, with D perhaps TRBD2 (5 bases). The germline CDR1 and CDR2 sequences are SGHVS and FQNEAQ. This CDR3 has 17 amino acids. This chain's CDR3 is CASSLALLAGNTGEMFF. The CDR3 nucleotides read TGTGCCAGCAGCTTAGCGCTGCTAGCCGGAAACACCGGGGAGATGTTTTTT.

The rearrangement joins TRBV11-1 to TRBJ2-7, with D hard to call. The V end was cut by 6 bases, the J end by 12 bases, with 9 bases between. Per the germline V gene, CDR1 is SGHAT and CDR2 is FQDESV (reference sequence). CDR3 length: 9 residues. The CDR3 nucleotides read TGTGCCAGCAGGGGGAAGCGGTACTTC. Encoded protein: CASRGKRYF.

Comment on this clonotype: This clone may be a read error of a much larger clone one base away. V and J are TRBV7-3 and TRBJ2-1; weak D call: TRBD1 (6 bases). CDR1 and CDR2 from the germline V gene are SGHTA and FQGTGA. The CDR3 consists of 13 residues. CDR3 nucleotide sequence: TGTGCCAGCAGCTTAGAGAGGGGGAATGAGCAGCTCTTC. Translated, it gives CASSLERGNEQLF. The full variable domain, rest sourced from reference TRBV7-3 and TRBJ2-1, is GAGVSQTPSNKVTEKGKYVELRCDPISGHTALYWYRQSLGQGPEFLIYFQGTGAADDSGLPNDRFFAVRPEGSVSTLKIQRTERGDSAVYLCASSLERGNEQLFGPGTRLTVL.

About this clonotype: Since the CDR3 does not end with the conserved phenylalanine or tryptophan, this likely comes from a read error. The DNA is left out, because the CDR3 cannot be placed on it with certainty; the CDR3 is given as TCRdb lists it. This sequence joins TRBV12-3 or TRBV12-4 and TRBJ2-3; the table's D gene call, TRBD1, was not cross checked with the DNA. Ends included, the CDR3 has 15 residues. The chain's CDR3 is CASSPPGGRTDTRYI.

This clonotype was found once. A much larger clone differs from this one at a single base, so this may be a read error. This CDR3 reads CASSRAHGRELFF. CDR3 sequence (DNA): TGTGCCAGCAGCCGGGCCCATGGCCGGGAGCTGTTTTTT. This sequence joins TRBV2 and TRBJ2-2, with D uncertain. Germline CDR1 reads SNHLY; CDR2 reads FYNNEI. The CDR3 has 13 amino acids. V was trimmed by 6 bases and J by 9 bases, leaving 14 bases between them.

To note about this clonotype: The junction does not match germline at one end; this may be a read error. The chain uses TRBV19 and TRBJ1-1, with 9 bases matching TRBD1. The CDR3 extends over 13 amino acids. Looked up from germline, CDR1 is LNHDA and CDR2 is SQIVND (reference sequence). The CDR3: CARQGAALNEVFF. In DNA form, the CDR3 reads TGTGCCAGACAGGGGGCCGCTTTGAATGAAGTTTTCTTT.

This clonotype has just one count. Here the CDR3 reads CASMGGNNSPLHF. The DNA of the CDR3 is TGTGCCAGCATGGGTGGAAATAATTCACCCCTCCACTTT. The chain carries TRBV11-2 and TRBJ1-6; D is uncertain. The CDR3 spans 13 residues. Per germline, CDR1 SGHAT and CDR2 FQNNGV. With 7 bases removed from V and 5 bases from J, the gap between germline ends came to 9 bases. Filled out from reference TRBV11-2 and TRBJ1-6, the complete variable domain reads EAGVAQSPRYKIIEKRQSVAFWCNPISGHATLYWYQQILGQGPKLLIQFQNNGVVDDSQLPKDRFSAERLKGVDSTLKIQPAKLEDSAVYLCASMGGNNSPLHFGNGTRLTVT.

As concerns this clonotype: A junction end diverges from the germline sequence, so it may reflect a read error. V usage is TRBV11-3 and J usage is TRBJ2-3; TRBD1 or TRBD2 may be the D gene (6 bases each). This CDR3 region has 15 residues. From germline, CDR1 is SGHNT and CDR2 YENEEA. The CDR3 nucleotides read TGTGCCAACAGTCCCGGAGGGGGAGGCGCAGATACGCATTATTTT. It yields the protein CANSPGGGGADTHYF.

A single count supports this clonotype. Germline and junction disagree at one end, which may indicate a read error. The chain joins TRBV4-2 to TRBJ2-1; 10 nucleotides align to TRBD1. This CDR3 is built from 16 residues. The germline gives CDR1 LGHNA, CDR2 YNFKEQ. The CDR3 sequence is CAGSLAGGQGNNERFF. DNA for the CDR3: TGTGCCGGCAGCCTCGCTGGGGGACAGGGGAACAATGAGCGGTTCTTC.

The table lists this clonotype with a few counts. A much more abundant neighbour one base away suggests this may be a read error. The chain recombines TRBV24-1 with TRBJ2-1; D gene uncertain. The CDR3 sequence is 11 residues long. Germline V gene lookup returns CDR1 KGHDR and CDR2 SFDVKD. The CDR3 DNA reads as TGTGCCATCAGTGATGGTATTGAGCAGTTCTTC. Protein product: CAISDGIEQFF.

This clonotype has only a few counts. An end of the junction differs from the germline gene, which may be a read error. This chain links TRBV11-1 with TRBJ2-2; the D call may be TRBD1 or TRBD2 (5 bases each). This CDR3 is 15 amino acids long. In germline, CDR1 is SGHAT, CDR2 FQDESV (reference sequence). The CDR3 is CPCSYTGPFSGELFF. The CDR3 DNA reads as TGTCCCTGCAGCTATACAGGACCTTTCTCCGGGGAACTGTTTTTT.

Ten or more counts support this clonotype. This rearrangement joins TRBV6-5 to TRBJ2-2; D not certain. The germline V and J ends were trimmed by 2 bases and 5 bases, with 9 bases remaining between them. Germline V lookup: CDR1 MNHEY, CDR2 SVGAGI. There are 14 residues in the CDR3. CDR3 loop: CASSYQVRTGELFF. CDR3 nucleotide sequence: TGTGCCAGCAGTTACCAAGTACGGACCGGGGAGCTGTTTTTT.

As to this clonotype: A clone one base away is much larger, so this may be a read error. The chain recombines TRBV6-4 with TRBJ2-3; either TRBD1 or TRBD2 may fit D (6 bases each). Germline CDR1 MRHNA, CDR2 SNTAGT. The CDR3 consists of 13 residues. CDR3 nucleotides: TGTGCCGGCAGTGACGGGGGCGCAGATACGCAGTATTTT. It translates to CAGSDGGADTQYF.

Details on this clonotype: A junction boundary mismatches the germline segment, possibly from a read error. The genes are TRBV11-2 and TRBJ1-5; D remains unclear. Germline V gene sequence: CDR1 SGHAT, CDR2 FQNNGV. This CDR3 region has 14 residues. The CDR3 here is CASSLMGLEQPQRF. The CDR3 DNA reads TGTGCCAGCAGCTTAATGGGGTTGGAACAGCCCCAGCGTTTT.

As to this clonotype: An end of the junction differs from the germline gene, which may be a read error. The V call is TRBV29-1, the J call TRBJ2-2, with D possibly being TRBD2 (6 bases). The CDR3 is 11 residues long. Germline V gene lookup returns CDR1 SQVTM and CDR2 ANQGSEA. CDR3 in amino acids: CNVGLTGGLFF. The CDR3 DNA reads as TGCAACGTTGGACTCACCGGGGGGCTGTTTTTT.

Remarks on this clonotype: It is likely a read error, because the conserved phenylalanine at the end of the CDR3 is missing. The chain uses TRBV29-1 and TRBJ2-3; TRBD1 or TRBD2 may be the D gene (5 bases each). Germline V CDR1 and CDR2: SQVTM, ANQGSEA. The CDR3 runs to 12 residues. The CDR3 coding sequence is TGCAGTGTCGTGGGGGAATCAGATACGCAGTATCTT. It encodes CSVVGESDTQYL.

On this clonotype itself: Compared with germline, one end of the junction differs, possibly owing to a read error. The chain employs TRBV12-3 or TRBV12-4 and TRBJ2-1; weak D call: TRBD1 (7 bases). This CDR3 comprises 15 residues. The CDR3 nucleotides are TGTGCTAGCAGGGGGGCAGGGCGGACCTACAATGGGCAGTTCTTC. Protein sequence: CASRGAGRTYNGQFF.

Comments on this clonotype: One end of the junction fails to match germline, which may point to a read error. The rearrangement joins TRBV6-1 to TRBJ2-3, with TRBD2 as a possible D gene (7 bases). Germline CDR1 MNHNS, CDR2 SASEGT. The CDR3 has 12 amino acids. CDR3 nucleotides: TGTGCCCGCAGTGATGGGGGGGCTACGCAGTATTTT. Protein sequence: CARSDGGATQYF.

This chain uses TRBV7-8 with TRBJ2-7, with TRBD1 identical over 7 bases. Germline loops: CDR1 SGHVS, CDR2 FQNEAQ. The CDR3 consists of 16 residues. With V trimmed by 4 bases and J by 6 bases, 15 bases remained unmatched. CDR3 region: CASSSASTGCISEQYF. DNA of the CDR3: TGTGCCAGCAGCTCCGCCTCGACAGGGTGCATCAGCGAGCAGTACTTC.